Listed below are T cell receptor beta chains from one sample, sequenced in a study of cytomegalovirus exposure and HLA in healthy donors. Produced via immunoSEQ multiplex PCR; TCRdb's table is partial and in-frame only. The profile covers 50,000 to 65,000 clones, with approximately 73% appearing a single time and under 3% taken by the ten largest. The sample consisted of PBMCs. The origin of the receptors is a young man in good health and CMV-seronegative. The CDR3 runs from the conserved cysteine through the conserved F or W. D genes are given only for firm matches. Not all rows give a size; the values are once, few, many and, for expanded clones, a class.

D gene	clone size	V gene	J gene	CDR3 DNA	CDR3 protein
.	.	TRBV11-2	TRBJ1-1	TGTGCCAGCAGCTTAGGTGGGGGGGCCACTGAAGCTTTCTTT	CASSLGGGATEAFF
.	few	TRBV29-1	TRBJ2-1	TGCAGCGTTATGAGGACTTCTCCCAATGAGCAGTTCTTC	CSVMRTSPNEQFF
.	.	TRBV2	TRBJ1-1	TGTGCCAGCAGTGATCTACCCCCACCGCCCTTCTTT	CASSDLPPPPFF
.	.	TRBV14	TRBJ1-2	TGTGCCAGCAGCAAAGCGGACAAGGCGGCTGCCTACACCTTC	CASSKADKAAAYTF
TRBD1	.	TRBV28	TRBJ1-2	TGTGCCAGCAGTTCCCAGACAGGGACAATTTCTTATGGCTACACCTTC	CASSSQTGTISYGYTF
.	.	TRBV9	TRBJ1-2	TGTGCCAGCAGCGTAGCAGGCGAAATCTATGGCTACACCTTC	CASSVAGEIYGYTF
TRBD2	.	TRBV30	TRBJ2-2	TGTGCCTGGAGTGTGGGACTAGTAGGCGGGGAGCTGTTTTTT	CAWSVGLVGGELFF
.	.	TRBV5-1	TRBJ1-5	TGCGCCAGCAGTCTCGAGGGTACCGGTCAGCCCCAGCATTTT	CASSLEGTGQPQHF
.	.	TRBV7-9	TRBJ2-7	TGTGCCAGCAGCGTGGCAGGGGCCTCCTACGAGCAGTACTTC	CASSVAGASYEQYF
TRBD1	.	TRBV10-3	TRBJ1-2	TGTGCCATCACCGGCCCGGGACAGGGAAGCTATGGCTACACCTTC	CAITGPGQGSYGYTF
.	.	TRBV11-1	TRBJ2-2	TGTGCCAGCAGCTCCCCTAGCAAGCCCACCGGGGAGCTGTTTTTT	CASSSPSKPTGELFF
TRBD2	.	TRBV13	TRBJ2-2	TGTGCCAGCAGCCCCCGACTAGCGGGAGGGTTCACCGGGGAGCTGTTTTTT	CASSPRLAGGFTGELFF
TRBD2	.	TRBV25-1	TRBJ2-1	TGTGCCAGCAGTGCCTCTAGCGGGAGGAGGGATGAGCAGTTCTTC	CASSASSGRRDEQFF
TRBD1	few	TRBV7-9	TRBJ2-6	TGTGCCAGCAGCCCGCCCTGGGACAGCAACTCTGGGGCCAACGTCCTGACTTTC	CASSPPWDSNSGANVLTF
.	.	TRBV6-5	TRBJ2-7	TGTGCCAGCAGTTACGCCGGGGGCTCCTACGAGCAGTACTTC	CASSYAGGSYEQYF
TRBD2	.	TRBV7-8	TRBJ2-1	TGTGCCAGCAGTGCTCCGGGACTAGCGCCTTACAATGAGCAGTTCTTC	CASSAPGLAPYNEQFF
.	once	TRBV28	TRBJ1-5	TGTGCCAGCAGCCAGACAGAGTATAGCAATCAGCCCCAGCATTTT	CASSQTEYSNQPQHF
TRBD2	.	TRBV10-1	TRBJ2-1	TGCGCCAGACCCCCCGCGGGAGGACGCAATGAGCAGTTCTTC	CARPPAGGRNEQFF
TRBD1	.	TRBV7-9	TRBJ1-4	TGTGCCAGCAGCTCACAGGGGACTAATGAAAAACTGTTTTTT	CASSSQGTNEKLFF
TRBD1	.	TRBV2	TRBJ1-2	TGTGCCAGCATAATACCGCCCTCCAGGGGGATGAACTATGGCTACACCTTC	CASIIPPSRGMNYGYTF
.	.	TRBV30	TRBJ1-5	TGTGCCTGGACACACACCACAGGGAAGAATCAGCCCCAGCATTTT	CAWTHTTGKNQPQHF
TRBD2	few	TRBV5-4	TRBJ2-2	TGTGCCAGCACCCTATTTGCGGGAGCCGACACCGGGGAGCTGTTTTTT	CASTLFAGADTGELFF
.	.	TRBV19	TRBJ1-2	TGTGCCAGTAGCGATCGAGGGGGCTATGGCTACACCTTC	CASSDRGGYGYTF
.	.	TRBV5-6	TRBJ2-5	TGTGCCAGCAGCTCCTCAAGCAGGGAGTACTTC	CASSSSSREYF
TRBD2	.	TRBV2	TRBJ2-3	TGTGCCAGCAGCCGTAGCGGGTCAGATACGCAGTATTTT	CASSRSGSDTQYF
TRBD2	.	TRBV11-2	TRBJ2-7	TGTGCCAGCAGCTTACCTAGCGGGGTCACCTACGAGCAGTACTTC	CASSLPSGVTYEQYF
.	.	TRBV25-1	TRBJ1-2	TGTGCCAGCAGTGAGTCTCGAGCTAACTATGGCTACACCTTC	CASSESRANYGYTF
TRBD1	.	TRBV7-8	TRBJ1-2	TGTGCCAGCAGCTTTCTCCTAGACGACAGGGCTCGGGGCTACACCTTC	CASSFLLDDRARGYTF
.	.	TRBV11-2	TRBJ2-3	TGTGCCAGCAGCTTGGGAGCTGGCACAGATACGCAGTATTTT	CASSLGAGTDTQYF
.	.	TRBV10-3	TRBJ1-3	TGTGCCATCACGGGGAACTCTGGAAACACCATATATTTT	CAITGNSGNTIYF
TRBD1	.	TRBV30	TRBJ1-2	TGTGCCTGGAGTTTAGGACAGGGGGCTTCAGATGGCTACACCTTC	CAWSLGQGASDGYTF
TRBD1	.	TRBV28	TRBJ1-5	TGTGCCAGCAGCGACAGGGCGAATCAGCCCCAGCATTTT	CASSDRANQPQHF
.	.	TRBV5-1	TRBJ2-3	TGCGCCAGCAGCTTGGCAGGGGATACGCAGTATTTT	CASSLAGDTQYF
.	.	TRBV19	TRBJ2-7	TGTGCCAGTAGTTATAATTCGTACGAGCAGTACTTC	CASSYNSYEQYF
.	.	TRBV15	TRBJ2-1	TGTGCCACCAGCAGAGAAACTTACAATGAGCAGTTCTTC	CATSRETYNEQFF
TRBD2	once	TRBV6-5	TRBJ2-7	TGTGCCAGCAGTCCGGGACTAGCGTTTACTTACGAGCAGTACTTC	CASSPGLAFTYEQYF
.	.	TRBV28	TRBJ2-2	TGTGCCAGCCGCCGCCCGGCCGGGGAGCTGTTTTTT	CASRRPAGELFF
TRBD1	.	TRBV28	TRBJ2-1	TGTGCCAGCAGTCTACTGACGTCCACAGGGGGCCATGAGCAGTTCTTC	CASSLLTSTGGHEQFF
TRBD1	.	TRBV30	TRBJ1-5	TGTGCCTGGAGTCCGGGACAGCGGAGCAATCAGCCCCAGCATTTT	CAWSPGQRSNQPQHF
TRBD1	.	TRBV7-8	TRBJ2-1	TGTGCCAGCAGCCGGAGGAAGGGGGCGGATGAGCAGTTCTTC	CASSRRKGADEQFF
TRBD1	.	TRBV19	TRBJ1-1	TGTGCCAGTAGCGCGGGGACAGGGTGGGAAGCTTTCTTT	CASSAGTGWEAFF
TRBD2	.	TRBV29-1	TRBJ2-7	TGCAGCGTTTTGATTATTTCCGCAGGGACTAGCGGGAGATTAAACCACGAGCAGTACTTC	CSVLIISAGTSGRLNHEQYF
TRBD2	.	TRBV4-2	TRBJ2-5	TGTGCCAGCAGCCAAGAAGGCACTAGCGGGAGACGTGGAGAGACCCAGTACTTC	CASSQEGTSGRRGETQYF
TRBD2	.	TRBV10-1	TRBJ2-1	TGCGCCAGCATGGTTCTGACTAGCGGGAGACCGAGCTCCTACAATGAGCAGTTCTTC	CASMVLTSGRPSSYNEQFF
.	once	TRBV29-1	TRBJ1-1	TGCAGCGTTGGGAAAGGACAGATAAACACTGAAGCTTTCTTT	CSVGKGQINTEAFF
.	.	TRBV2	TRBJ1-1	TGTGCCAGCAGTCCTTCGACAGGAAACACTGAAGCTTTCTTT	CASSPSTGNTEAFF
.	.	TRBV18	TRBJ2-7	TGTGCCAGCTCACCCGGAGGGAGTGAGAGGAACGAGCAGTACTTC	CASSPGGSERNEQYF
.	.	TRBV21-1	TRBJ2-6	TGTGCCAGCAGCAGGCCTTGGTTCCTTGGGGCCAACGTCCTGACTTTC	CASSRPWFLGANVLTF
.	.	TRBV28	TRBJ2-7	TGTGCCAGCAGTTTCTCGGGTGTCTTCTACGAGCAGTACTTC	CASSFSGVFYEQYF
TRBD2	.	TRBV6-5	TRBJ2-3	TGTGCCAGCAGTTACTTAGCGGGAGGTACAGATACGCAGTATTTT	CASSYLAGGTDTQYF
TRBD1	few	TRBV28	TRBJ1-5	TGTGCCAGCAGGCTACAGGGGGCGTACAATCAGCCCCAGCATTTT	CASRLQGAYNQPQHF
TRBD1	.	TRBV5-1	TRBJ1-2	TGCGCCAGCAGCTGGGGGACAGAGTGGAGCTATGGCTACACCTTC	CASSWGTEWSYGYTF
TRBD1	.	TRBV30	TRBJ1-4	TGTGCGTCTAAGCGACAGGGGAAGGAAAAACTGTTTTTT	CASKRQGKEKLFF
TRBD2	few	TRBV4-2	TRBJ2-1	TGTGCCAGCAGCCAAGGCCTAGGAGCTAGCGGGTCCTACAATGAGCAGTTCTTC	CASSQGLGASGSYNEQFF
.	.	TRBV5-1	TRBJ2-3	TGCGCCAGCAGCTTAGGACAGATCACAGATACGCAGTATTTT	CASSLGQITDTQYF